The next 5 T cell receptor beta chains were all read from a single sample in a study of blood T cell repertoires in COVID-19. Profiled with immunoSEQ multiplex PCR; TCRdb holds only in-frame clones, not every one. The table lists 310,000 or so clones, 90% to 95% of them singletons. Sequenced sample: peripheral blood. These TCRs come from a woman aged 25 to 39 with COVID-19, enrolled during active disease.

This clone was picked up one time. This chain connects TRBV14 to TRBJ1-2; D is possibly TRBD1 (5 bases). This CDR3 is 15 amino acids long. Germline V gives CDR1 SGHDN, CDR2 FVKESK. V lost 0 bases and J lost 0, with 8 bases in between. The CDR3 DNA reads TGTGCCAGCAGCCAAGATCCCAGGGCTAACTATGGCTACACCTTC. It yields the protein CASSQDPRANYGYTF.

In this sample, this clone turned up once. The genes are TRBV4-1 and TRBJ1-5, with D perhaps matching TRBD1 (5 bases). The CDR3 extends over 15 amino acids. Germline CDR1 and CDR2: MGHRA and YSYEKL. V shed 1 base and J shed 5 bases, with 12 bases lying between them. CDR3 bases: TGCGCCAGCAGCCAAGGGTCCAGGGTTGATCAGCCCCAGCATTTT. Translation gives CASSQGSRVDQPQHF.

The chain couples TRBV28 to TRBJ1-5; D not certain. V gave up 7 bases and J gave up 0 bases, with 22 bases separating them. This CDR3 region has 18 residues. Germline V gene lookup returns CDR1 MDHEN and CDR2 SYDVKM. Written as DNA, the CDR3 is TGTGCCAGCACCCCCCGCGGGGTAGGTTGGGATAGCAATCAGCCCCAGCATTTT. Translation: CASTPRGVGWDSNQPQHF.

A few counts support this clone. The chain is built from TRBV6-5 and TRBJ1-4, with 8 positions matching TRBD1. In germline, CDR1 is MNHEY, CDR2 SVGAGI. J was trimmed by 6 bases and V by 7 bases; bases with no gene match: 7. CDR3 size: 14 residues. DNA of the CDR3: TGTGCCAGCAAAGGCAGGGGGCAGGATGAAAAACTGTTTTTT. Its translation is CASKGRGQDEKLFF.

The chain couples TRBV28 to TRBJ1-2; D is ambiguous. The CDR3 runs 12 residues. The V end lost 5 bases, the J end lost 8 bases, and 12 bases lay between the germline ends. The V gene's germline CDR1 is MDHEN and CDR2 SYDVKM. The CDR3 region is CASSLTTGGYTF. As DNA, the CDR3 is TGTGCCAGCAGTCTGACGACTGGCGGCTACACCTTC.